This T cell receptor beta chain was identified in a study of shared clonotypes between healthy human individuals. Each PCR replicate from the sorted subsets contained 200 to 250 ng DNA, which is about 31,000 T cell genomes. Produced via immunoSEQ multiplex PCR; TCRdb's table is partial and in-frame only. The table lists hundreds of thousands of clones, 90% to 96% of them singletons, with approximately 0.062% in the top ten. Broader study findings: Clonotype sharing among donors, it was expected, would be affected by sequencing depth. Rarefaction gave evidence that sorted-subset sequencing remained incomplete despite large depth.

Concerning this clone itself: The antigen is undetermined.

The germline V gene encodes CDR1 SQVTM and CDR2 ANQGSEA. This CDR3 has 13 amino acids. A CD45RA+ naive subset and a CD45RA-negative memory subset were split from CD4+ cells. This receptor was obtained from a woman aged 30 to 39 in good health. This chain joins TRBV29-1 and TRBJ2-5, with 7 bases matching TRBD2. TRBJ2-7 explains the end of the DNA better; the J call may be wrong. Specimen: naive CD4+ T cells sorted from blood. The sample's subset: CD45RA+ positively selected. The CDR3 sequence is CSVGLAGVYEQYF. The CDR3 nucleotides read TGCAGCGTTGGCTTGGCGGGAGTCTACGAGCAGTACTTC.